This entry lists 14 T cell receptor beta chains sequenced from one sample in a study of cytomegalovirus exposure and HLA in healthy donors. PCR amplification relied on 60 Vbeta primers (plus 13 Jbeta primers). TCRdb's copy holds only in-frame clones and misses some; the assay was immunoSEQ multiplex PCR. Here the sample spans about 160,000 clones, approximately 72% being singletons. The sequenced sample was PBMCs. These receptors originate from a female donor in good health and CMV-seronegative.

This chain links TRBV5-5 with TRBJ1-2, with TRBD1 matching 8 bases. The trim removed 0 bases at V and 0 bases at J, leaving 13 bases unmatched. CDR3 length: 19 amino acids. CDR1 is SGHKS and CDR2 is YYEKEE in the germline V gene (reference sequence). The CDR3 coding sequence is TGTGCCAGCAGCTTGGCGAAGTGGACAGGGATAATTACTAACTATGGCTACACCTTC. As protein: CASSLAKWTGIITNYGYTF.

The chain couples TRBV5-1 to TRBJ2-7; 16 bases map to TRBD2. Germline values: CDR1 SGHRS, CDR2 YFSETQ. This CDR3 is built from 17 residues. Trimming at V came to 2 bases and at J to 5 bases, leaving 7 bases not matched to a gene. CDR3 loop: CASSFGTSGRAVHEQYF. DNA of the CDR3: TGCGCCAGCAGCTTCGGGACTAGCGGGAGGGCCGTCCACGAGCAGTACTTC.

V is TRBV4-2 and J is TRBJ1-1; TRBD1 matches 7 bases. Losses at the gene ends were 3 bases for V and 0 bases for J; bases not matched to a gene: 13. The germline gives CDR1 LGHNA, CDR2 YNFKEQ. CDR3 size: 18 residues. The CDR3 bases are TGTGCCAGCAGCCATGAAATAAGAGGGGGCTACATGAACACTGAAGCTTTCTTT. It codes for CASSHEIRGGYMNTEAFF.

V gene TRBV5-6 combines with J gene TRBJ1-4; tentative D call: TRBD1 (5 bases). Germline values: CDR1 SGHDT, CDR2 YYEEEE. V was shortened by 4 bases and J by 8 bases, with 15 bases between the two germline ends. CDR3 size: 14 residues. The CDR3 sequence is CASSIQASGEKLFF. For the CDR3, the DNA is TGTGCCAGCAGCATACAGGCCTCCGGGGAAAAACTGTTTTTT. The variable domain in full, completed from reference TRBV5-6 and TRBJ1-4, reads DAGVTQSPTHLIKTRGQQVTLRCSPKSGHDTVSWYQQALGQGPQFIFQYYEEEERQRGNFPDRFSGHQFPNYSSELNVNALLLGDSALYLCASSIQASGEKLFFGSGTQLSVL.

The rearrangement uses TRBV6-5 and TRBJ2-6; D may be TRBD2 (6 bases). The germline V and J ends were trimmed by 2 bases and 8 bases, with 10 bases remaining between them. CDR3 length: 14 residues. Germline V gene lookup returns CDR1 MNHEY and CDR2 SVGAGI. This chain's CDR3 is CASSYVEGTNVLTF. As DNA, the CDR3 is TGTGCCAGCAGTTACGTGGAGGGAACCAACGTCCTGACTTTC.

V usage is TRBV5-1 and J usage is TRBJ2-3; weak D call: TRBD2 (5 bases). Looked up from germline, CDR1 is SGHRS and CDR2 is YFSETQ. The CDR3 is 14 amino acids. Trimming took off 0 bases at V and 4 bases at J, with 9 bases between the two ends. The CDR3, as DNA: TGCGCCAGCAGCTTGGTACTAGTATCAGATACGCAGTATTTT. This gives the protein CASSLVLVSDTQYF. Drawing the rest from reference TRBV5-1 and TRBJ2-3, the complete variable domain is KAGVTQTPRYLIKTRGQQVTLSCSPISGHRSVSWYQQTPGQGLQFLFEYFSETQRNKGNFPGRFSGRQFSNSRSEMNVSTLELGDSALYLCASSLVLVSDTQYFGPGTRLTVL.

Notes on this clone: One end of the junction is discordant with germline, which a read error may explain. The chain is built from TRBV14 and TRBJ2-3; 11 bases align to TRBD2. There are 14 residues in the CDR3. Germline V lookup: CDR1 SGHDN, CDR2 FVKESK. The CDR3 nucleotides read TGTGCCAGCAGCCAAGATAGTGAACTAGCGGGAGTCCTTTTT. This encodes CASSQDSELAGVLF.

This clone was counted once. The chain is built from TRBV6-4 and TRBJ2-1, with TRBD2 matching 13 bases. V was pared by 4 bases and J by 4 bases, with 1 base of the junction left unmatched. Germline CDR1 and CDR2: MRHNA and SNTAGT. The CDR3 sequence is 15 residues long. Here the CDR3 DNA reads TGTGCCAGCAGTGGGACTAGCGGGGGATACAATGAGCAGTTCTTC. It codes for CASSGTSGGYNEQFF.

This sequence joins TRBV4-1 and TRBJ2-5; TRBD2 matches 8 bases. The CDR3 covers 14 residues. From germline, CDR1 is MGHRA and CDR2 YSYEKL. V lost 4 bases to trimming and J lost 4 bases; unmatched junction nucleotides: 5. CDR3 region: CASSPPGGGETQYF. CDR3 bases: TGCGCCAGCAGCCCCCCGGGGGGGGGAGAGACCCAGTACTTC.

J is TRBJ1-5 and V is TRBV4-1; maybe TRBD1 (5 bases). This CDR3 has 15 amino acids. Trimming removed 0 bases from V and 6 bases from J, with 12 bases in between. CDR1 and CDR2 from the germline V gene are MGHRA and YSYEKL. The CDR3 coding sequence is TGCGCCAGCAGCCAAGATTTTTCAGGGATTCAGCCCCAGCATTTT. This codes for CASSQDFSGIQPQHF.

The chain is built from TRBV5-5 and TRBJ2-1, with D maybe TRBD1 (6 bases). The germline V gene has CDR1 SGHKS and CDR2 YYEKEE (reference sequence). The V end lost 1 base, the J end lost 15 bases, and 17 bases lay between the germline ends. This CDR3 has 13 residues. CDR3 DNA: TGTGCCAGCAGCTTGTTCAACCCAGGGGAAACGTTCTTC. Its translation: CASSLFNPGETFF.

The chain joins TRBV5-1 to TRBJ2-1; 8 positions agree with TRBD2. J was trimmed by 2 bases and V by 4 bases; bases with no gene match: 5. Looked up from germline, CDR1 is SGHRS and CDR2 is YFSETQ. This CDR3 has 15 amino acids. The chain's CDR3 is CASSPKRGTYNEQFF. The DNA of the CDR3 is TGCGCCAGCAGCCCGAAGCGGGGGACCTACAATGAGCAGTTCTTC.

This clone was seen many times. The rearrangement links TRBV7-9 to TRBJ1-6, with D unresolved. Trimming shortened V by 1 base and J by 6 bases, and 10 bases separated the two germline ends. The germline V gene has CDR1 SEHNR and CDR2 FQNEAQ (reference sequence). The CDR3 is 15 amino acids. The CDR3 here is CASSLGRNLNSPLHF. CDR3 nucleotides: TGTGCCAGCAGCTTAGGGAGGAACCTTAATTCACCCCTCCACTTT.

The rearrangement links TRBV4-1 to TRBJ2-5, with D tentatively TRBD1 (5 bases). CDR1 is MGHRA, CDR2 YSYEKL, per germline. The length of the CDR3 is 14 residues. V dropped 4 bases and J dropped 4 bases, with 13 bases sitting between them. CDR3 sequence (DNA): TGCGCCAGCAGCCGCGAACCTGGGGCAGAGACCCAGTACTTC. Residues: CASSREPGAETQYF.